This is a list of T cell receptor beta chains from one sample in a study of blood T cell repertoires in COVID-19. Assay: immunoSEQ multiplex PCR; the TCRdb copy retains only in-frame clones and omits some. The data show about 180,000 clones, 90% seen once. Specimen: peripheral blood. The receptors originated from a man in his fifties or sixties with acute or convalescent COVID-19. Both conserved end residues are part of each CDR3. D genes are given only for firm matches. Clone size, where shown, is once, few, many, or a class for clones that have expanded.

CDR3aa: CASNVGRTNEKLFF; CDR3nt: TGTGCCAGCAATGTGGGGCGGACTAATGAAAAACTGTTTTTT; v_gene: TRBV7-9; d_gene: -; abundance: -; j_gene: TRBJ1-4
CDR3aa: CASSPVRGEKLFF; CDR3nt: TGTGCCAGCTCACCGGTTAGAGGAGAAAAACTGTTTTTT; v_gene: TRBV18; d_gene: -; abundance: -; j_gene: TRBJ1-4
CDR3aa: CASSTVAGEYEQYF; CDR3nt: TGTGCCAGTAGTACCGTAGCGGGAGAGTACGAGCAGTACTTC; v_gene: TRBV19; d_gene: TRBD2; abundance: -; j_gene: TRBJ2-7
CDR3aa: CASSLGDRFGEKLFF; CDR3nt: TGCGCCAGCAGCTTGGGCGACAGGTTTGGTGAAAAACTGTTTTTT; v_gene: TRBV5-1; d_gene: -; abundance: -; j_gene: TRBJ1-4
CDR3aa: CASSVGGNGLNEQFF; CDR3nt: TGTGCCAGCAGCGTAGGAGGGAATGGCCTTAATGAGCAGTTCTTC; v_gene: TRBV9; d_gene: -; abundance: -; j_gene: TRBJ2-1
CDR3aa: CASSLLADSYEQYF; CDR3nt: TGCGCCAGCAGCCTCCTAGCGGACTCCTACGAGCAGTACTTC; v_gene: TRBV5-1; d_gene: TRBD2; abundance: -; j_gene: TRBJ2-7
CDR3aa: CASSRGTGEGYSNQPQHF; CDR3nt: TGTGCCAGCAGCCGGGGGACAGGGGAGGGGTATAGCAATCAGCCCCAGCATTTT; v_gene: TRBV9; d_gene: TRBD1; abundance: -; j_gene: TRBJ1-5
CDR3aa: CASSNGGGPGELFF; CDR3nt: TGTGCCAGCAGCAATGGTGGAGGGCCCGGGGAGCTGTTTTTT; v_gene: TRBV9; d_gene: -; abundance: -; j_gene: TRBJ2-2
CDR3aa: CASTRPGTSPNEQFF; CDR3nt: TGTGCCAGCACCCGCCCCGGGACTAGCCCCAATGAGCAGTTCTTC; v_gene: TRBV2; d_gene: TRBD2; abundance: -; j_gene: TRBJ2-1
CDR3aa: CASSLSSGRWGETQYF; CDR3nt: TGTGCCAGCAGCTTAAGTAGCGGGAGATGGGGAGAGACCCAGTACTTC; v_gene: TRBV7-2; d_gene: TRBD2; abundance: once; j_gene: TRBJ2-5
CDR3aa: CASSWTGWTGELFF; CDR3nt: TGTGCCAGCAGTTGGACAGGGTGGACCGGGGAGCTGTTTTTT; v_gene: TRBV6-2/TRBV6-3; d_gene: TRBD1; abundance: -; j_gene: TRBJ2-2
CDR3aa: CASSSSGGPNSPLHF; CDR3nt: TGTGCCAGCAGCTCCTCGGGAGGCCCCAATTCACCCCTCCACTTT; v_gene: TRBV7-3; d_gene: -; abundance: -; j_gene: TRBJ1-6
CDR3aa: CASSLAGQPTEAFF; CDR3nt: TGCGCCAGCAGCTTGGCGGGACAGCCCACTGAAGCTTTCTTT; v_gene: TRBV5-1; d_gene: TRBD1; abundance: once; j_gene: TRBJ1-1
CDR3aa: CASRTLGGGRTEKLFF; CDR3nt: TGTGCCAGCAGGACCCTAGGGGGCGGGAGGACTGAAAAACTGTTTTTT; v_gene: TRBV27; d_gene: TRBD1; abundance: -; j_gene: TRBJ1-4
CDR3aa: CASRSTGSGTEAFF; CDR3nt: TGTGCCAGCAGATCCACAGGGTCTGGCACTGAAGCTTTCTTT; v_gene: TRBV28; d_gene: -; abundance: -; j_gene: TRBJ1-1
CDR3aa: CASGDFTGAEAFF; CDR3nt: TGTGCCAGCGGGGACTTCACAGGGGCTGAAGCTTTCTTT; v_gene: TRBV12-3/TRBV12-4; d_gene: TRBD1; abundance: -; j_gene: TRBJ1-1
CDR3aa: CASSLPDSYEQYF; CDR3nt: TGTGCCAGCAGCTTGCCCGACAGCTACGAGCAGTACTTC; v_gene: TRBV5-4; d_gene: -; abundance: -; j_gene: TRBJ2-7
CDR3aa: CASSQVGATNEKLFF; CDR3nt: TGCGCCAGCAGCCAAGTCGGGGCAACTAATGAAAAACTGTTTTTT; v_gene: TRBV4-3; d_gene: -; abundance: -; j_gene: TRBJ1-4
CDR3aa: CASARTGFDTIYF; CDR3nt: TGTGCCAGCGCACGGACAGGGTTTGACACCATATATTTT; v_gene: TRBV28; d_gene: TRBD1; abundance: -; j_gene: TRBJ1-3
CDR3aa: CAISEQGDEQFF; CDR3nt: TGTGCCATCAGTGAACAGGGCGATGAGCAGTTCTTC; v_gene: TRBV10-3; d_gene: -; abundance: -; j_gene: TRBJ2-1
CDR3aa: CASRYDRGGSYTF; CDR3nt: TGTGCCAGCAGATACGACAGGGGAGGCAGCTACACCTTC; v_gene: TRBV6-5; d_gene: TRBD1; abundance: -; j_gene: TRBJ1-2
CDR3aa: CASSLKGNTEAFF; CDR3nt: TGCGCCAGCAGCTTGAAGGGGAATACTGAAGCTTTCTTT; v_gene: TRBV5-1; d_gene: -; abundance: -; j_gene: TRBJ1-1
CDR3aa: CSAGRQGDYTF; CDR3nt: TGCAGTGCTGGGAGACAGGGCGACTACACCTTC; v_gene: TRBV20-1; d_gene: TRBD1; abundance: -; j_gene: TRBJ1-2
CDR3aa: CASSLVAGGKDSPLHF; CDR3nt: TGCGCCAGCAGCTTGGTGGCCGGGGGGAAGGATTCACCCCTCCACTTT; v_gene: TRBV5-1; d_gene: -; abundance: -; j_gene: TRBJ1-6
CDR3aa: CASSSGLAGELFF; CDR3nt: TGTGCCAGCAGCTCCGGACTAGCCGGGGAGCTGTTTTTT; v_gene: TRBV7-3; d_gene: TRBD2; abundance: few; j_gene: TRBJ2-2
CDR3aa: CASSPGTGTRGYGYTF; CDR3nt: TGTGCCAGCAGCCCCGGGACAGGGACTAGGGGCTATGGCTACACCTTC; v_gene: TRBV7-2; d_gene: TRBD1; abundance: -; j_gene: TRBJ1-2
CDR3aa: CAISELADYNEQFF; CDR3nt: TGTGCCATCAGTGAACTAGCGGATTACAATGAGCAGTTCTTC; v_gene: TRBV10-3; d_gene: TRBD2; abundance: -; j_gene: TRBJ2-1
CDR3aa: CASSWSDFPLGNTIYF; CDR3nt: TGCGCCAGCAGCTGGAGTGACTTTCCACTTGGAAACACCATATATTTT; v_gene: TRBV5-1; d_gene: -; abundance: once; j_gene: TRBJ1-3
CDR3aa: CASSFYRGNTIYF; CDR3nt: TGTGCCAGCAGCTTCTACAGGGGAAACACCATATATTTT; v_gene: TRBV7-9; d_gene: -; abundance: -; j_gene: TRBJ1-3
CDR3aa: CATPGQNTEAFF; CDR3nt: TGTGCCACCCCGGGACAGAACACTGAAGCTTTCTTT; v_gene: TRBV3-1/TRBV3-2; d_gene: -; abundance: -; j_gene: TRBJ1-1
CDR3aa: CASSPHSGLADTDTQYF; CDR3nt: TGTGCCAGCAGCCCACACTCGGGCCTAGCGGATACAGATACGCAGTATTTT; v_gene: TRBV7-9; d_gene: TRBD2; abundance: -; j_gene: TRBJ2-3
CDR3aa: CAWSPYQGYVRKLFF; CDR3nt: TGTGCCTGGAGCCCATATCAGGGGTATGTCCGAAAACTGTTTTTT; v_gene: TRBV30; d_gene: -; abundance: -; j_gene: TRBJ1-4
CDR3aa: CASSLGDRTSYNSPLHF; CDR3nt: TGTGCCAGCAGCTTAGGGGACAGGACCTCCTATAATTCACCCCTCCACTTT; v_gene: TRBV7-2; d_gene: TRBD1; abundance: -; j_gene: TRBJ1-6
CDR3aa: CASSLYQGLPQETQYF; CDR3nt: TGTGCCAGCAGTTTATACCAGGGGCTACCCCAAGAGACCCAGTACTTC; v_gene: TRBV27; d_gene: -; abundance: -; j_gene: TRBJ2-5
CDR3aa: CASSLVVAPYNEQFF; CDR3nt: TGCGCCAGCAGCTTGGTAGTTGCCCCCTACAATGAGCAGTTCTTC; v_gene: TRBV5-1; d_gene: -; abundance: -; j_gene: TRBJ2-1
CDR3aa: CASRRDRQETQYF; CDR3nt: TGTGCCAGTCGGCGGGACAGGCAAGAGACCCAGTACTTC; v_gene: TRBV19; d_gene: TRBD1; abundance: once; j_gene: TRBJ2-5
CDR3aa: CASSLSGKEGRGYTF; CDR3nt: TGCGCCAGCAGCTTGTCAGGGAAGGAGGGAAGAGGCTACACCTTC; v_gene: TRBV5-1; d_gene: -; abundance: -; j_gene: TRBJ1-2
CDR3aa: CASSQLAASYNEQFF; CDR3nt: TGTGCCAGCAGCCAACTAGCGGCAAGCTACAATGAGCAGTTCTTC; v_gene: TRBV11-2; d_gene: TRBD2; abundance: -; j_gene: TRBJ2-1
CDR3aa: CASSQPDIRNEKLFF; CDR3nt: TGTGCCAGCAGCCAACCCGACATCCGAAATGAAAAACTGTTTTTT; v_gene: TRBV3-1/TRBV3-2; d_gene: -; abundance: once; j_gene: TRBJ1-4
CDR3aa: CASSATTTNTGELFF; CDR3nt: TGTGCCAGCAGTGCGACGACTACGAACACCGGGGAGCTGTTTTTT; v_gene: TRBV2; d_gene: -; abundance: -; j_gene: TRBJ2-2
CDR3aa: CATRETGTDYGYTF; CDR3nt: TGTGCCACCAGGGAGACAGGGACCGACTATGGCTACACCTTC; v_gene: TRBV24-1; d_gene: TRBD1; abundance: -; j_gene: TRBJ1-2
CDR3aa: CASSKHSSYEQYF; CDR3nt: TGTGCCAGCAGTAAACACAGCAGCTACGAGCAGTACTTC; v_gene: TRBV6-5; d_gene: -; abundance: -; j_gene: TRBJ2-7
CDR3aa: CARQGTGGDSYEQYF; CDR3nt: TGTGCCAGGCAAGGGACAGGGGGCGACTCTTACGAGCAGTACTTC; v_gene: TRBV2; d_gene: TRBD1; abundance: -; j_gene: TRBJ2-7
CDR3aa: CASSPNTGSGTEAFF; CDR3nt: TGCGCCAGCAGCCCAAACACAGGGTCGGGCACTGAAGCTTTCTTT; v_gene: TRBV5-1; d_gene: -; abundance: -; j_gene: TRBJ1-1
CDR3aa: CAWSSGHYEQYF; CDR3nt: TGTGCCTGGAGTTCGGGACACTACGAGCAGTACTTC; v_gene: TRBV30; d_gene: -; abundance: few; j_gene: TRBJ2-7
CDR3aa: CASRGVGDTEAFF; CDR3nt: TGTGCCAGCCGCGGGGTGGGAGACACTGAAGCTTTCTTT; v_gene: TRBV12-3/TRBV12-4; d_gene: -; abundance: -; j_gene: TRBJ1-1
CDR3aa: CAISLGQGNTEAFF; CDR3nt: TGTGCCATCAGTCTGGGACAGGGGAACACTGAAGCTTTCTTT; v_gene: TRBV10-3; d_gene: TRBD1; abundance: -; j_gene: TRBJ1-1
CDR3aa: CASSQPQGVYNEQFF; CDR3nt: TGTGCCAGCAGCCAACCACAGGGCGTTTACAATGAGCAGTTCTTC; v_gene: TRBV4-2; d_gene: -; abundance: -; j_gene: TRBJ2-1
CDR3aa: CASSQNRGHQPQHF; CDR3nt: TGTGCCAGCAGTCAAAACAGGGGGCATCAGCCCCAGCATTTT; v_gene: TRBV28; d_gene: TRBD1; abundance: -; j_gene: TRBJ1-5
CDR3aa: CASKRTSGGADTQYF; CDR3nt: TGTGCCAGCAAAAGGACTAGCGGGGGGGCAGATACGCAGTATTTT; v_gene: TRBV3-1/TRBV3-2; d_gene: TRBD2; abundance: -; j_gene: TRBJ2-3
CDR3aa: CASSQNTGTGGHEQYF; CDR3nt: TGCGCCAGCAGCCAAAACACCGGGACAGGGGGACACGAGCAGTACTTC; v_gene: TRBV5-1; d_gene: TRBD1; abundance: -; j_gene: TRBJ2-7